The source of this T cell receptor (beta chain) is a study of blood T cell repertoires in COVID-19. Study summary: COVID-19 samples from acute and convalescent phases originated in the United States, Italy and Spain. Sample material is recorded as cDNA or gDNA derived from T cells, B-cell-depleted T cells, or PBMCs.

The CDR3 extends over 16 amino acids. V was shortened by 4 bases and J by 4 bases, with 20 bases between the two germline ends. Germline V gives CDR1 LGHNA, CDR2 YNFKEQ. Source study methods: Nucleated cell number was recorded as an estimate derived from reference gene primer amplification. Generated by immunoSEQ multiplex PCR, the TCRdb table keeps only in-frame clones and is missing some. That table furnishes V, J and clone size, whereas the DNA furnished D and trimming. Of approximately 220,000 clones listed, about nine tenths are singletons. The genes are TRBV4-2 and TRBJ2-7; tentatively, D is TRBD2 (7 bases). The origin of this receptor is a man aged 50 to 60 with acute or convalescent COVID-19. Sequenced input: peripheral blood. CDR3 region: CASSRGGSGISYEQYF. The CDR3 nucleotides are TGTGCCAGCAGCCGCGGGGGCTCGGGGATCTCGTACGAGCAGTACTTC.